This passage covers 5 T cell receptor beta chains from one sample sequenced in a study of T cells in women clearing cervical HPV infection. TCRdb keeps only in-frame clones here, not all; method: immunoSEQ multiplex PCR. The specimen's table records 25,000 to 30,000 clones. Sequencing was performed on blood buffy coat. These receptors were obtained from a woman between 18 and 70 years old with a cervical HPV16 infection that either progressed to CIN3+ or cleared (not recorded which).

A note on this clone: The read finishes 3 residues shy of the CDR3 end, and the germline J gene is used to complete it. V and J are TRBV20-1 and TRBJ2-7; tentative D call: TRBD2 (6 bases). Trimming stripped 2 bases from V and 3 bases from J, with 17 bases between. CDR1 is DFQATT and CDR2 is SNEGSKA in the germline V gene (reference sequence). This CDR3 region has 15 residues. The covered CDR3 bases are TGCAGTGCTAGACCCACATCCGGGACTTACTACGAG. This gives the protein CSARPTSGTYYE. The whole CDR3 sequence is CSARPTSGTYYEQYF.

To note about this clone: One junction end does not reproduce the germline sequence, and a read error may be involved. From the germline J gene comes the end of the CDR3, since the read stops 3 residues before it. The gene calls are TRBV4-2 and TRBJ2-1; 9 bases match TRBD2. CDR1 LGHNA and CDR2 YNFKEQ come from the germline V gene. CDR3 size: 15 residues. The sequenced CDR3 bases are TGCGCCAGCAGCCAAGATAGCGGGGGTTACAATGAG. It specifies CASSQDSGGYNE. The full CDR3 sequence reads CASSQDSGGYNEQFF.

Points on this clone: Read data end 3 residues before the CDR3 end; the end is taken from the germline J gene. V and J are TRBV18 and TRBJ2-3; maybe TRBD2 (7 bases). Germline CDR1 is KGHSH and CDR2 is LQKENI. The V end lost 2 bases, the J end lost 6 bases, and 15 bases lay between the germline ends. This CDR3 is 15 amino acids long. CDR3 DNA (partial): TGTGCCAGCTCACCAGGGAGGGGGGGCCCGGATACG. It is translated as CASSPGRGGPDT. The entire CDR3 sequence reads CASSPGRGGPDTQYF.

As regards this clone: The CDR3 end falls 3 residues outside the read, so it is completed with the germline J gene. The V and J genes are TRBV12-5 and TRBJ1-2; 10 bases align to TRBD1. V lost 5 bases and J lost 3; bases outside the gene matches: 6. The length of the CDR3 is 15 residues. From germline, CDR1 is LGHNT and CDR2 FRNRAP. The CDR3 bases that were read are TGTGCTAGTGGTCCCGACAGGGGGCGGGACTATGGC. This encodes CASGPDRGRDYG. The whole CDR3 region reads CASGPDRGRDYGYTF.

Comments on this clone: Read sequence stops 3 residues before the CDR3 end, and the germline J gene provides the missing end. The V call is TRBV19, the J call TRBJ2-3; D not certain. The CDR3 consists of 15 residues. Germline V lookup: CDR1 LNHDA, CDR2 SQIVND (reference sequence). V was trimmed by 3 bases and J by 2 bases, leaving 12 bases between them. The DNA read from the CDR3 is TGTGCCAGTAGTATGGGCTTAACCCACACAGATACG. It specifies CASSMGLTHTDT. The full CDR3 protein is CASSMGLTHTDTQYF.